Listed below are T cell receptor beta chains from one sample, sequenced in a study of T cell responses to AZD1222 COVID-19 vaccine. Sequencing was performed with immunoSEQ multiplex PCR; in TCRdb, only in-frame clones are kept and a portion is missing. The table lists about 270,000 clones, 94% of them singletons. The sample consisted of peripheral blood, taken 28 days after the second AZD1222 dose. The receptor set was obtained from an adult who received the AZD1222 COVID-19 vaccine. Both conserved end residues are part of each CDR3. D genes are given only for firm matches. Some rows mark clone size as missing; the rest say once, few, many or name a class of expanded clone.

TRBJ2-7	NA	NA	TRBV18	CASSPPSGEQYF	TGTGCCAGCTCACCCCCCTCGGGTGAGCAGTACTTC
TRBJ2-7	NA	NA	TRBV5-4	CASSLDLGHYEQYF	TGTGCCAGCAGCCTCGACCTGGGGCACTACGAGCAGTACTTC
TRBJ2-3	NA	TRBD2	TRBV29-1	CSVLAGASTDTQYF	TGCAGCGTCCTAGCGGGAGCTAGCACAGATACGCAGTATTTT
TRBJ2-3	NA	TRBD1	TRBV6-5	CASIEGAGTDTQYF	TGTGCCAGCATCGAGGGGGCCGGGACAGATACGCAGTATTTT
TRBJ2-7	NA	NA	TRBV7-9	CASRSYKALEGEQYF	TGTGCCAGCAGGTCCTATAAGGCACTCGAGGGGGAGCAGTACTTC
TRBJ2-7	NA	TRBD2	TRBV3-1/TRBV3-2	CASSPRDSGRGYEQYF	TGTGCCAGCAGCCCTCGAGATAGCGGGAGGGGCTACGAGCAGTACTTC
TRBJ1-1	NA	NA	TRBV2	CASSDFRDATEAFF	TGTGCCAGCAGTGATTTCAGGGATGCCACTGAAGCTTTCTTT
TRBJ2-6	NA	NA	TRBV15	CATSRDYNLPGANVLTF	TGTGCCACCAGCAGAGATTATAACCTCCCTGGGGCCAACGTCCTGACTTTC
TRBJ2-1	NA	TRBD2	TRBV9	CASSPRGSGSYNEQFF	TGTGCCAGCAGCCCTCGTGGTAGCGGGTCTTACAATGAGCAGTTCTTC
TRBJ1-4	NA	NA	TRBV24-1	CATSDFRGEKLFF	TGTGCCACCAGTGATTTCCGGGGTGAAAAACTGTTTTTT
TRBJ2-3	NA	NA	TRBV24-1	CATSDPPGGTDTQYF	TGTGCCACCAGTGATCCTCCGGGGGGCACAGATACGCAGTATTTT
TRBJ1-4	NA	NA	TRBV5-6	CASSPYYNEKLFF	TGTGCCAGCAGCCCATACTATAATGAAAAACTGTTTTTT
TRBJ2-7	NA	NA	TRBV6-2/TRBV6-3	CASSSPTGFVTYEQYF	TGTGCCAGCAGTTCCCCTACGGGATTTGTTACCTACGAGCAGTACTTC
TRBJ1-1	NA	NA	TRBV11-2	CASSLTGNTEAFF	TGTGCCAGCAGCCTGACGGGGAACACTGAAGCTTTCTTT
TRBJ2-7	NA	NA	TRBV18	CASSSKGEQYF	TGTGCCAGCTCGAGTAAGGGCGAGCAGTACTTC
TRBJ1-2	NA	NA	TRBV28	CASSSPGGHYGYTF	TGTGCCAGCAGTTCGCCGGGTGGGCACTATGGCTACACCTTC
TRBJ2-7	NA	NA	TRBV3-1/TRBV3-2	CASSQGAGSYEQYF	TGTGCCAGCAGCCAAGGGGCGGGCTCCTACGAGCAGTACTTC
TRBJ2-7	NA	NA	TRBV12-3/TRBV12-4	CASRRWGSYEQYF	TGTGCCAGCAGGCGATGGGGCTCCTACGAGCAGTACTTC
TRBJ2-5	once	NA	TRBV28	CASSSPGYQETQYF	TGTGCCAGCAGTTCACCGGGATACCAAGAGACCCAGTACTTC
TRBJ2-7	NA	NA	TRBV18	CASSPGTLSSYEQYF	TGTGCCAGCTCACCCGGGACCTTGAGCTCCTACGAGCAGTACTTC
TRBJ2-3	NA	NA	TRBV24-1	CAILKLGGFQDTQYF	TGTGCCATCTTAAAACTGGGTGGGTTTCAAGATACGCAGTATTTT
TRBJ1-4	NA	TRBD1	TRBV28	CASSLDRGPNEKLFF	TGTGCCAGCAGTTTGGACAGGGGGCCGAATGAAAAACTGTTTTTT
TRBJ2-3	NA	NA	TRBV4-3	CASSAPGEDTQYF	TGCGCCAGCAGCGCTCCGGGCGAAGATACGCAGTATTTT
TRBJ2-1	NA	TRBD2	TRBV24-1	CATSDRTSYSSYNEQFF	TGTGCCACCAGTGACCGGACTAGCTATAGCTCCTACAATGAGCAGTTCTTC
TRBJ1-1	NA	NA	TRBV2	CASAKGLNTEAFF	TGTGCCAGCGCCAAAGGCCTTAACACTGAAGCTTTCTTT
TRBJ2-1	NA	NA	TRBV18	CASSPPEWRQFF	TGTGCCAGCTCACCACCGGAGTGGCGGCAGTTCTTC
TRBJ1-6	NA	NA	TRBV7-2	CASSPTGPRNSPLHF	TGTGCCAGCAGCCCGACAGGCCCCAGGAATTCACCCCTCCACTTT
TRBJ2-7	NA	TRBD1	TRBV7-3	CASSAQGQGDEQYF	TGTGCCAGCAGCGCCCAGGGACAGGGGGACGAGCAGTACTTC
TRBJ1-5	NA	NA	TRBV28	CASSSYSNQPQHF	TGTGCCAGCAGCTCTTATAGCAATCAGCCCCAGCATTTT
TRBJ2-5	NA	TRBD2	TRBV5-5	CASSPPRTSGGQETQYF	TGTGCCAGCAGCCCACCTCGGACTAGCGGGGGGCAAGAGACCCAGTACTTC
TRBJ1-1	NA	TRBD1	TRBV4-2	CASSQGQGGVANTEAFF	TGTGCCAGCAGCCAAGGCCAGGGGGGGGTGGCGAACACTGAAGCTTTCTTT
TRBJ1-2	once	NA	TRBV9	CASSVAAGRDGYTF	TGTGCCAGCAGCGTAGCAGCCGGGCGGGATGGCTACACCTTC
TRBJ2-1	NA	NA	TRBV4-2	CASSHPEGDEQFF	TGTGCCAGCAGCCACCCCGAAGGAGATGAGCAGTTCTTC
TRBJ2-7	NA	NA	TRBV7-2	CASSSRGQTYEQYF	TGTGCCAGCAGCTCGAGGGGTCAAACGTACGAGCAGTACTTC
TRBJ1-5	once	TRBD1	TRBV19	CASSTRTGGQPQHF	TGTGCCAGTAGTACTCGGACAGGCGGACAGCCCCAGCATTTT
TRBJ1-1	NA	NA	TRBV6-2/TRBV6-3	CASSYSVSSEAFF	TGTGCCAGCAGTTACTCGGTGAGCTCTGAAGCTTTCTTT
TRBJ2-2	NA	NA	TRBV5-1	CASRWGRNTGELFF	TGCGCCAGCAGGTGGGGTCGGAACACCGGGGAGCTGTTTTTT
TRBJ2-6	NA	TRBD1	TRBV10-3	CAISAQGAAGANVLTF	TGTGCCATCAGTGCCCAGGGGGCGGCGGGGGCCAACGTCCTGACTTTC